The clone carrying this T cell receptor (gamma chain) was seen a handful of times. Its target is not known. Alphabeta T cells were depleted, then CD3+ Vdelta1+ Vdelta2- thymocytes were FACS-sorted. The germline CDR1 and CDR2 sequences are VENAVY and YDSYNSRV. V trimming: 6 bases; J trimming: 6 bases; junction bases outside the gene matches: 11. There are 13 residues in the CDR3. RNA was extracted from the cells and then reverse transcribed. Multiplex PCR used pooled V-gene forward primers and a constant-region reverse primer to amplify CDR3s. TCRdb re-called clones from the multiplex PCR reads via CATT. The data contain about 36,000 gamma-chain clones, 20% to 25% of them singletons. This record comes from a study of Vδ1+ human thymocytes. General study points: TRD repertoires were essentially private, unlike widely shared TRG clonotypes. In the thymus, TRG and TRD repertoires looked highly polyclonal with Gaussian CDR3 lengths.

The sequence came from a girl under three years old who had congenital heart surgery. The rearrangement uses TRGV8 and TRGJ1 or TRGJ2. The sequenced sample was Vdelta1+ gamma-delta thymocytes from the thymus. The subset here: FACS-sorted CD3+ TCRalphabeta- TCRVdelta1+ TCRVdelta2- thymocytes. CDR3 region: CATWTRSGYKKLF. Written as DNA, the CDR3 is TGTGCCACCTGGACTCGGTCGGGTTATAAGAAACTCTTT.